Shown below are 21 T cell receptor beta chains from a single sample sequenced in a study of blood T cell repertoires in COVID-19. The method was immunoSEQ multiplex PCR; TCRdb's version includes in-frame clones alone and lacks a portion of them. The data contain about 200,000 clones, about 88% of them singletons. Sequenced input: peripheral blood. The receptors derive from a man aged 40-55 years with active or convalescent COVID-19.

J is TRBJ2-7 and V is TRBV24-1, with 10 bases identical to TRBD1. After removal of 3 bases from V and 4 bases from J, the junction contained 8 bases not matched to a gene. This CDR3 region has 16 residues. Germline V lookup: CDR1 KGHDR, CDR2 SFDVKD. CDR3 amino acids: CATSDPPGQGSYEQYF. The CDR3 DNA follows: TGTGCCACCAGTGATCCGCCGGGACAGGGGTCTTACGAGCAGTACTTC.

The CDR3 sequence: CASSDSKASGSAGELFF. The CDR3 coding sequence is TGTGCCAGCAGTGACTCGAAGGCTAGCGGGTCAGCCGGGGAGCTGTTTTTT. The chain employs TRBV6-4 and TRBJ2-2; 8 positions match TRBD2. CDR1 MRHNA and CDR2 SNTAGT come from the germline V gene. The CDR3 consists of 17 residues. Germline trimming cut 0 bases from V and 6 bases from J; bases unmatched to any gene: 9.

V usage is TRBV6-6 and J usage is TRBJ1-2, with a tentative D call TRBD1 (5 bases). Germline values: CDR1 MNHNY, CDR2 SVGAGI (reference sequence). CDR3 length: 15 residues. The V end was cut by 2 bases, the J end by 2 bases, with 12 bases between. The CDR3 nucleotides read TGTGCCAGCAGTTACGGCCAGGGTTGGAACTATGGCTACACCTTC. It encodes CASSYGQGWNYGYTF.

The rearrangement joins TRBV6-4 to TRBJ1-2, with no clear D. V was shortened by 0 bases and J by 7 bases, with 9 bases between the two germline ends. The germline V gene has CDR1 MRHNA and CDR2 SNTAGT. This CDR3 region has 13 residues. The CDR3 sequence is CASSDSRVGGYTF. The CDR3 DNA follows: TGTGCCAGCAGTGACTCACGGGTGGGTGGCTACACCTTC.

The rearrangement joins TRBV5-1 to TRBJ1-4; 10 bases map to TRBD1. The V and J ends lost 4 bases and 6 bases, in that order; junction bases with no gene match: 3. Germline CDR1 and CDR2: SGHRS and YFSETQ. The CDR3 spans 14 residues. The DNA of the CDR3 is TGCGCCAGCAGCCTGACAGGGGGCGATGAAAAACTGTTTTTT. Protein sequence: CASSLTGGDEKLFF.

J is TRBJ1-5 and V is TRBV7-8; no firm D call. The germline gives CDR1 SGHVS, CDR2 FQNEAQ. The CDR3 runs 14 residues. V was trimmed by 2 bases and J by 5 bases, leaving 10 bases between them. Here the CDR3 reads CASSLMTEDQPQHF. CDR3 in DNA: TGTGCCAGCAGCTTAATGACTGAGGATCAGCCCCAGCATTTT. The full variable domain, its missing parts supplied by reference TRBV7-8 and TRBJ1-5, is GAGVSQSPRYKVAKRGQDVALRCDPISGHVSLFWYQQALGQGPEFLTYFQNEAQLDKSGLPSDRFFAERPEGSVSTLKIQRTQQEDSAVYLCASSLMTEDQPQHFGDGTRLSIL.

The CDR3 DNA follows: TGTGCCAGCAGTTCGGACAGGGGGTTCTCCTATAATTCACCCCTCCACTTT. The encoded protein is CASSSDRGFSYNSPLHF. The genes are TRBV27 and TRBJ1-6, with 10 positions matching TRBD1. The germline V gene encodes CDR1 MNHEY and CDR2 SMNVEV (reference sequence). CDR3 length: 17 residues. V was clipped by 4 bases and J by 0 bases; unmatched bases: 3.

The genes are TRBV5-1 and TRBJ1-2, with D unresolved. The germline CDR1 and CDR2 sequences are SGHRS and YFSETQ. The CDR3 has 14 amino acids. Trimming took 5 bases from V and 3 from J, leaving 14 bases between them. This CDR3 reads CASREVPGDYGYTF. CDR3 nucleotide sequence: TGCGCCAGCAGAGAGGTTCCGGGTGACTATGGCTACACCTTC.

V usage is TRBV28 and J usage is TRBJ2-5; D possibly corresponds to TRBD2 (7 bases). V dropped 6 bases and J dropped 4 bases, with 18 bases sitting between them. In germline, CDR1 is MDHEN, CDR2 SYDVKM. CDR3 length: 15 residues. The chain's CDR3 is CASSPGGRMRETQYF. As DNA, the CDR3 is TGTGCCAGCAGCCCGGGGGGCCGCATGCGAGAGACCCAGTACTTC. Looking up the rest from reference TRBV28 and TRBJ2-5 gives the full variable domain: DVKVTQSSRYLVKRTGEKVFLECVQDMDHENMFWYRQDPGLGLRLIYFSYDVKMKEKGDIPEGYSVSREKKERFSLILESASTNQTSMYLCASSPGGRMRETQYFGPGTRLLVL.

The chain combines TRBV3-1 (or the pseudogene TRBV3-2) with TRBJ2-1; a possible D gene is TRBD1 (5 bases). With 0 bases removed from V and 1 base from J, the gap between germline ends came to 7 bases. CDR3 length: 15 residues. CDR1 and CDR2 (germline): LGHDT, YNNKEL (reference sequence). The chain's CDR3 is CASSQEGRSYNEQFF. In DNA, the CDR3 is TGTGCCAGCAGCCAAGAGGGGCGATCCTACAATGAGCAGTTCTTC.

With respect to this clone: At one of its ends the junction is not consistent with the germline gene, which may arise from a read error. The rearrangement uses TRBV6-1 and TRBJ1-1; TRBD1 aligns across 8 bases. The CDR3 is 13 amino acids. Germline lookup yields CDR1 MNHNS and CDR2 SASEGT. CDR3 residues: CASSEASVRGRVF. The CDR3 DNA is TGTGCCAGCAGTGAAGCGAGTGTCAGGGGGCGAGTCTTT.

V is TRBV19 and J is TRBJ1-1; 7 bases match TRBD1. Germline lookup yields CDR1 LNHDA and CDR2 SQIVND (reference sequence). Trimming cost V 3 bases and J 5 bases; bases outside gene matches: 9. The CDR3 length is 15 residues. This chain's CDR3 is CASSIRGSIGTEAFF. The DNA for the CDR3 is TGTGCCAGTAGTATCAGGGGGTCGATAGGGACTGAAGCTTTCTTT.

V is TRBV11-2 and J is TRBJ1-4; tentative D call: TRBD1 (6 bases). V dropped 4 bases and J dropped 2 bases, with 20 bases sitting between them. Per the germline V gene, CDR1 is SGHAT and CDR2 is FQNNGV. This CDR3 spans 18 amino acids. The CDR3 coding sequence is TGTGCCAGCAGCTCCCCGAAGGGGGGGCATTCCACTAATGAAAAACTGTTTTTT. The encoded protein is CASSSPKGGHSTNEKLFF.

The V call is TRBV7-2, the J call TRBJ1-3; D perhaps matches TRBD1 (5 bases). CDR1 is SGHTA, CDR2 FQGNSA, per germline. This CDR3 contains 14 residues. The V end lost 1 base, the J end lost 3 bases, and 7 bases lay between the germline ends. In nucleotides, the CDR3 is TGTGCCAGCAGCTTAGGGGGGGGTGGAAACACCATATATTTT. Its translation is CASSLGGGGNTIYF.

V and J are TRBV3-1 (or the pseudogene TRBV3-2) and TRBJ2-7; 9 nucleotides line up with TRBD2. The germline gives CDR1 LGHDT, CDR2 YNNKEL (reference sequence). V lost 1 base, J lost 5 bases, and 3 bases stayed unmatched. CDR3 size: 14 residues. CDR3 loop: CASSQVAGANEQYF. CDR3 bases: TGTGCCAGCAGCCAAGTAGCGGGAGCCAACGAGCAGTACTTC.

The chain carries TRBV27 and TRBJ1-1; D possibly corresponds to TRBD1 (5 bases). Germline values: CDR1 MNHEY, CDR2 SMNVEV (reference sequence). This CDR3 is built from 15 residues. V was cut by 5 bases and J by 4 bases, with 17 bases left in between. The CDR3 sequence: CASSRTRGGSTEAFF. In DNA, the CDR3 is TGTGCCAGCAGTCGGACGCGGGGCGGGAGCACTGAAGCTTTCTTT.

The CDR3 region has the DNA TGCGCCAGCAGCTTCGTGTGGGGCATGGGTGAAAAACTGTTTTTT. Protein sequence: CASSFVWGMGEKLFF. The chain combines TRBV5-1 with TRBJ1-4, with D tentatively TRBD1 (5 bases). The CDR3 consists of 15 residues. Per germline, CDR1 SGHRS and CDR2 YFSETQ. Trimming took off 2 bases at V and 7 bases at J, with 15 bases between the two ends. The whole variable domain, remainder taken from reference TRBV5-1 and TRBJ1-4, is KAGVTQTPRYLIKTRGQQVTLSCSPISGHRSVSWYQQTPGQGLQFLFEYFSETQRNKGNFPGRFSGRQFSNSRSEMNVSTLELGDSALYLCASSFVWGMGEKLFFGSGTQLSVL.

Only one count was recorded for this clone. The rearrangement uses TRBV6-1 and TRBJ1-1; D possibly corresponds to TRBD1 (5 bases). Trimming left V 0 bases short and J 1 base short, with 9 bases between. The V gene's germline CDR1 is MNHNS and CDR2 SASEGT. CDR3 length: 15 residues. CDR3 DNA: TGTGCCAGCAGTGAAGCTACCACAGGGAACACTGAAGCTTTCTTT. Its translation: CASSEATTGNTEAFF.

In DNA, the CDR3 is TGTGCCAGCGGTAGGGGGAGCTACGAGCAGTACTTC. This translates into CASGRGSYEQYF. The rearrangement uses TRBV7-9 and TRBJ2-7; D is perhaps TRBD1 (6 bases). V gave up 8 bases and J gave up 3 bases, with 11 bases separating them. Germline-derived CDR1 and CDR2 are SEHNR and FQNEAQ (reference sequence). The CDR3 covers 12 residues.

The chain couples TRBV6-5 to TRBJ2-7, with TRBD1 matching over 9 bases. V lost 8 bases to trimming and J lost 5 bases; unmatched junction nucleotides: 13. The CDR3 length is 15 residues. Germline V lookup: CDR1 MNHEY, CDR2 SVGAGI. Here the CDR3 DNA reads TGTGCCAGCCTTCGACCGGGACAGGGAGCTAACGAGCAGTACTTC. This translates into CASLRPGQGANEQYF.

The gene calls are TRBV5-1 and TRBJ2-7; possible D gene TRBD1, 5 bases. The V and J ends lost 5 bases and 0 bases respectively, with 15 bases between them. CDR1 SGHRS and CDR2 YFSETQ come from the germline V gene. CDR3 length: 15 residues. The CDR3 loop reads CASRNGDRSSYEQYF. In DNA, the CDR3 is TGCGCCAGCAGAAACGGAGACAGAAGCTCCTACGAGCAGTACTTC.